The 15 T cell receptor beta chains presented below share a single source sample, sequenced in a study of T cells in narcolepsy. TCRdb keeps only in-frame clones here, not all; method: immunoSEQ multiplex PCR. In the table there are 15,000 to 20,000 clones, 65% to 90% of which are singletons. Specimen: memory (CD45RA-) CD4+ T cells from blood. Source of these receptors: a human donor in good health.

This clone was seen just once. CDR3 DNA sequence: TGTGCCAGCAGCAAAGTCGGTCTTGCGGGCGGGTACAATGAGCAGTTCTTC. Encoded protein: CASSKVGLAGGYNEQFF. V and J are TRBV21-1 and TRBJ2-1; TRBD2, as called in the table, went unchecked against the DNA. TRBV21-1 is a documented pseudogene. CDR3 length: 17 amino acids.

The chain joins TRBV5-6 to TRBJ2-1; 7 nucleotides line up with TRBD1. Germline V CDR1 and CDR2: SGHDT, YYEEEE. The CDR3 length is 13 residues. V lost 6 bases to trimming and J lost 2 bases; unmatched junction nucleotides: 2. CDR3 sequence reads: CASTTGTYNEQFF. CDR3 sequence (DNA): TGTGCCAGCACGACAGGGACCTACAATGAGCAGTTCTTC. The variable domain in full, with the rest retrieved from reference TRBV5-6 and TRBJ2-1, is DAGVTQSPTHLIKTRGQQVTLRCSPKSGHDTVSWYQQALGQGPQFIFQYYEEEERQRGNFPDRFSGHQFPNYSSELNVNALLLGDSALYLCASTTGTYNEQFFGPGTRLTVL.

The chain has TRBV5-1 and TRBJ2-1, with D possibly called TRBD1 or TRBD2 (5 bases each). The V and J ends lost 0 bases and 8 bases respectively, with 18 bases between them. Per the germline V gene, CDR1 is SGHRS and CDR2 is YFSETQ. The CDR3 length is 16 residues. The CDR3 DNA reads as TGCGCCAGCAGCTTGGTTGGGACCGGTAAGGGCCATGAGCAGTTCTTC. Protein sequence: CASSLVGTGKGHEQFF.

In regard to this clone: At one end the junction does not follow the germline gene, possibly because of a read error. This chain links TRBV30 with TRBJ2-7; 11 bases fit TRBD1. Germline V gives CDR1 GTSNPN, CDR2 SVGIG (reference sequence). CDR3 length: 13 amino acids. CDR3 bases: TGTGCCTGGAGTGATCCCCCGGACAGGGGGCTTGTCTTC. It encodes CAWSDPPDRGLVF.

The CDR3 loop reads CAWSTETGRSNQPQHF. CDR3 in DNA: TGTGCCTGGAGCACCGAAACGGGGAGAAGCAATCAGCCCCAGCATTTT. The rearrangement joins TRBV30 to TRBJ1-5, with D unclear. The germline V and J ends were trimmed by 3 bases and 1 base, with 16 bases remaining between them. The CDR3 sequence is 16 residues long. CDR1 is GTSNPN, CDR2 SVGIG, per germline (reference sequence).

The chain recombines TRBV6-1 with TRBJ2-5, with a weak D call TRBD2 (6 bases). CDR3 length: 15 residues. The germline V gene has CDR1 MNHNS and CDR2 SASEGT. V gave up 1 base and J gave up 4 bases, with 13 bases separating them. The CDR3 spells CASSEGARRGETQYF. CDR3 nucleotide sequence: TGTGCCAGCAGTGAAGGGGCGAGGCGGGGAGAGACCCAGTACTTC.

This chain uses TRBV7-8 with TRBJ2-7; 10 bases match TRBD1. The CDR3 has 15 residues. Germline V lookup: CDR1 SGHVS, CDR2 FQNEAQ. The V and J ends lost 6 bases and 3 bases, in that order; junction bases with no gene match: 8. DNA of the CDR3: TGTGCCAGCAGTTTTAGCGGGACAGGGGACTACGAGCAGTACTTC. Translated: CASSFSGTGDYEQYF.

CDR3 sequence (DNA): TGCGCCAGCAGCTTAGGGACAGGGGAATTTAGGACTGAAGCTTTCTTT. Translation: CASSLGTGEFRTEAFF. The V gene is TRBV5-1, the J gene TRBJ1-1; 10 bases align to TRBD1. This CDR3 is built from 16 residues. Per the germline V gene, CDR1 is SGHRS and CDR2 is YFSETQ. J was trimmed by 5 bases and V by 2 bases; bases with no gene match: 9.

V and J are TRBV7-6 and TRBJ2-2; 10 nucleotides line up with TRBD2. The CDR3 runs 16 residues. The V gene end was trimmed by 3 bases and the J gene end by 5 bases; junction bases not matched to a gene: 6. The V gene's germline CDR1 is SGHVS and CDR2 FNYEAQ. CDR3 DNA sequence: TGTGCCAGCAGCTTCGAAGCGGGAGGGTATACCGGGGAGCTGTTTTTT. Encoded protein: CASSFEAGGYTGELFF. The full variable domain, with the rest looked up from reference TRBV7-6 and TRBJ2-2, is GAGVSQSPRYKVTKRGQDVALRCDPISGHVSLYWYRQALGQGPEFLTYFNYEAQQDKSGLPNDRFSAERPEGSISTLTIQRTEQRDSAMYRCASSFEAGGYTGELFFGEGSRLTVL.

This clone appeared a single time. The chain has TRBV30 and TRBJ2-3; a possible D gene is TRBD2 (5 bases). The V and J ends lost 6 bases and 2 bases respectively, with 12 bases between them. Germline V gene data show CDR1 as GTSNPN and CDR2 as SVGIG (reference sequence). CDR3 length: 13 amino acids. The CDR3 sequence is CACATRPTDTQYF. The CDR3 DNA is TGTGCCTGTGCAACTAGGCCCACAGATACGCAGTATTTT.

The chain carries TRBV6-1 and TRBJ2-5; 7 positions agree with TRBD1. Germline V gene sequence: CDR1 MNHNS, CDR2 SASEGT. With V trimmed by 6 bases and J by 4 bases, 5 bases remained unmatched. The CDR3 consists of 13 residues. CDR3 sequence reads: CASSRDSRETQYF. CDR3 sequence (DNA): TGTGCCAGCAGCCGGGACAGTAGAGAGACCCAGTACTTC.

The genes are TRBV9 and TRBJ1-2, with D unresolved. The CDR3 runs 12 residues. Germline assignment: CDR1 SGDLS and CDR2 YYNGEE. With 5 bases removed from V and 2 bases from J, the gap between germline ends came to 7 bases. CDR3: CASRGSNYGYTF. CDR3 coding DNA: TGTGCCAGCAGAGGGTCGAACTATGGCTACACCTTC.

The rearrangement uses TRBV6-5 and TRBJ2-1, with TRBD2 matching over 7 bases. The CDR3 is made up of 14 amino acids. V trimming: 2 bases; J trimming: 5 bases; junction bases outside the gene matches: 3. CDR1 and CDR2 (germline): MNHEY, SVGAGI. CDR3 sequence reads: CASSYQRGDNEQFF. As DNA, the CDR3 is TGTGCCAGCAGTTACCAGCGGGGCGACAATGAGCAGTTCTTC.

The V gene is TRBV2, the J gene TRBJ2-3; D gene ambiguous. Germline assignment: CDR1 SNHLY and CDR2 FYNNEI. CDR3 size: 12 residues. The V end lost 3 bases, the J end lost 5 bases, and 6 bases lay between the germline ends. As DNA, the CDR3 is TGTGCCAGCAGTGACGTGGGAGATACGCAGTATTTT. This sequence encodes CASSDVGDTQYF.

The chain links TRBV30 to TRBJ1-1; TRBD1 is a possible D gene (6 bases). The CDR3 is 12 residues long. The germline V and J ends were trimmed by 2 bases and 4 bases, with 8 bases remaining between them. Germline assignment: CDR1 GTSNPN and CDR2 SVGIG (reference sequence). The CDR3 sequence is CAWSRGGTEAFF. The CDR3 coding sequence is TGTGCCTGGAGTAGGGGGGGCACTGAAGCTTTCTTT.